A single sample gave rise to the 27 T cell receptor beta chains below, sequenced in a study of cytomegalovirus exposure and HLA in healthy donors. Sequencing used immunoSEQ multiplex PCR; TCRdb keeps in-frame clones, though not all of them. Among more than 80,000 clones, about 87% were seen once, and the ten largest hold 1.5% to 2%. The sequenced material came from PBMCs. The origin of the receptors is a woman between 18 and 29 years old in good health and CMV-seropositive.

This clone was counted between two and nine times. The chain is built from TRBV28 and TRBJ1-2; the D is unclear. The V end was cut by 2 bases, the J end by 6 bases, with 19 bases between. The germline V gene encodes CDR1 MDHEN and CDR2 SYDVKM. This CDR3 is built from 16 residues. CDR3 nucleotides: TGTGCCAGCAGTTTAGGGTTGGAGGGTGGATGGAATGGCTACACCTTC. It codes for CASSLGLEGGWNGYTF.

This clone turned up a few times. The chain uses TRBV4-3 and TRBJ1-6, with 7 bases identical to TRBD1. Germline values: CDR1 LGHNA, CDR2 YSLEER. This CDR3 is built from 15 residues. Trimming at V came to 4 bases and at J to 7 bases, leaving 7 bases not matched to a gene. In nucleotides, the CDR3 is TGCGCCAGCAGCCCCTCGACAGGGCTGAATTCACCCCTCCACTTT. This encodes CASSPSTGLNSPLHF.

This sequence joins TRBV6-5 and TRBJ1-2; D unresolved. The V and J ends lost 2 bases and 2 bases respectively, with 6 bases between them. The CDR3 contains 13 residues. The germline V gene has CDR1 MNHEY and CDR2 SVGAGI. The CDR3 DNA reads TGTGCCAGCAGTTACACGGTCAACTATGGCTACACCTTC. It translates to CASSYTVNYGYTF.

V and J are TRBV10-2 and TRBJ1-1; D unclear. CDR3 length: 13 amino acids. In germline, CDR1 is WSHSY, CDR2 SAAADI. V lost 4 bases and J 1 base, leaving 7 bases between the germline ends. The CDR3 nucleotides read TGCGCCAGCAGTGGACGGGAGAACACTGAAGCTTTCTTT. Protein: CASSGRENTEAFF.

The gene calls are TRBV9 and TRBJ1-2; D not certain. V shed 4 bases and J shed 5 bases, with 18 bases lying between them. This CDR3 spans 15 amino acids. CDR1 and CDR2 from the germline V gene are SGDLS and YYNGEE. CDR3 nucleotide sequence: TGTGCCAGCAGCCCCTCTTTTGAGAGCTGGTATGGCTACACCTTC. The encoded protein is CASSPSFESWYGYTF.

The CDR3 reads CASSLVDRQYQPQHF. DNA for the CDR3: TGTGCCAGCAGTTTAGTGGATCGACAGTATCAGCCCCAGCATTTT. The V and J genes are TRBV28 and TRBJ1-5, with D possibly TRBD1 on 5 matching bases. The V end lost 2 bases, the J end lost 5 bases, and 13 bases lay between the germline ends. The CDR3 extends over 15 amino acids. Per the germline V gene, CDR1 is MDHEN and CDR2 is SYDVKM.

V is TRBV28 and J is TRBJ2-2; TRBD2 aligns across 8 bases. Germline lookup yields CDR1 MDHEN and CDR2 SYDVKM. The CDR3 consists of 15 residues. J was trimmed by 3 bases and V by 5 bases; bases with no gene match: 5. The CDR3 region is CASSLLAEYTGELFF. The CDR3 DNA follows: TGTGCCAGCAGTCTACTAGCGGAGTACACCGGGGAGCTGTTTTTT.

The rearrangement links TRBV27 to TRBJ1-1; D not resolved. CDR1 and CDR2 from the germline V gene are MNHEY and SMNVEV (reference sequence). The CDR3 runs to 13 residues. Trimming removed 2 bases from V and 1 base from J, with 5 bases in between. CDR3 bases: TGTGCCAGCAGTTTAGGCCGGAACACTGAAGCTTTCTTT. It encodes CASSLGRNTEAFF.

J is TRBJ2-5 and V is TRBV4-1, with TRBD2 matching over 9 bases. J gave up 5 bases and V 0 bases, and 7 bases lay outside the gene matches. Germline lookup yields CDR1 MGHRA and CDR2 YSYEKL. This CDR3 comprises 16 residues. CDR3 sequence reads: CASSQEGGGAFETQYF. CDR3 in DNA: TGCGCCAGCAGCCAAGAGGGCGGGGGGGCCTTTGAGACCCAGTACTTC.

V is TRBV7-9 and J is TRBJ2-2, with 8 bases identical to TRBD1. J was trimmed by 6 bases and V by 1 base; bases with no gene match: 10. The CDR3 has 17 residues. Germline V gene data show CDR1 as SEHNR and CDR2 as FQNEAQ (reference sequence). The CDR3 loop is CASSLVPGQGIAGELFF. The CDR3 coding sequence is TGTGCCAGCAGCTTAGTTCCCGGACAGGGAATCGCCGGGGAGCTGTTTTTT.

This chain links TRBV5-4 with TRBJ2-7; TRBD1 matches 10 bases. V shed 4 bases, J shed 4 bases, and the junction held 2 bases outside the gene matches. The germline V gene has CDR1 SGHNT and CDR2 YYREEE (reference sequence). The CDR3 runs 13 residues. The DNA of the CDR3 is TGTGCCAGCAGCCGACAGGGGGCTTACGAGCAGTACGTC. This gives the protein CASSRQGAYEQYV.

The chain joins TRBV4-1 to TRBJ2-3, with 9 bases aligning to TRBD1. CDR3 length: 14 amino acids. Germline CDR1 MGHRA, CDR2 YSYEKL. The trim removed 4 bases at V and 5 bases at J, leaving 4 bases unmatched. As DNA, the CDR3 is TGCGCCAGCAGCCGGACAGGGGAGGGAGATACGCAGTATTTT. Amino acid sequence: CASSRTGEGDTQYF.

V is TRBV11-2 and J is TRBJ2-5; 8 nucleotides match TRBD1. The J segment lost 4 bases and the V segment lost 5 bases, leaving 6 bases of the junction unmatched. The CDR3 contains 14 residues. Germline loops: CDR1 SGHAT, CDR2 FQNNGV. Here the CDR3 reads CASSATGVPETQYF. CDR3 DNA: TGTGCCAGCAGCGCGACAGGGGTTCCAGAGACCCAGTACTTC.

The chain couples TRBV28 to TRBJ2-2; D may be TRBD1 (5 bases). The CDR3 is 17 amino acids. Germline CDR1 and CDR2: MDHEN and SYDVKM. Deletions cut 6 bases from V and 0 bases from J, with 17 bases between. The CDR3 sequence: CASRPPLTVPNTGELFF. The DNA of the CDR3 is TGTGCCAGCAGACCACCTTTGACAGTACCGAACACCGGGGAGCTGTTTTTT.

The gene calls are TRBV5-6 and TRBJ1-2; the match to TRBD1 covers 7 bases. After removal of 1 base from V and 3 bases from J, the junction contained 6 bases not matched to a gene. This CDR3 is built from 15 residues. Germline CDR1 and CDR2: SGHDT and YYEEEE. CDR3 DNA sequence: TGTGCCAGCAGCTTGCCTCAGGGGGAATACTATGGCTACACCTTC. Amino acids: CASSLPQGEYYGYTF.

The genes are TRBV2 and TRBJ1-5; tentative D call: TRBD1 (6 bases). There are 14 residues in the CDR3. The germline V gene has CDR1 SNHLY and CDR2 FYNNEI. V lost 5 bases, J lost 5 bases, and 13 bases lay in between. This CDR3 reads CASSPSTGYQPQHF. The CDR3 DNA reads TGTGCCAGCAGTCCCTCAACAGGGTATCAGCCCCAGCATTTT. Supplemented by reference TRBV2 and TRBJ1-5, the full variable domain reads EPEVTQTPSHQVTQMGQEVILRCVPISNHLYFYWYRQILGQKVEFLVSFYNNEISEKSEIFDDQFSVERPDGSNFTLKIRSTKLEDSAMYFCASSPSTGYQPQHFGDGTRLSIL.

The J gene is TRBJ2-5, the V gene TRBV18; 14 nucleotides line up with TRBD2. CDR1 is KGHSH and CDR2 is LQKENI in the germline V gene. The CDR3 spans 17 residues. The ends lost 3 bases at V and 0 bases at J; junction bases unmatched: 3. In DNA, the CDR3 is TGTGCCAGCTCACCGGGACTAGCGGGGGCAAACCAAGAGACCCAGTACTTC. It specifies CASSPGLAGANQETQYF.

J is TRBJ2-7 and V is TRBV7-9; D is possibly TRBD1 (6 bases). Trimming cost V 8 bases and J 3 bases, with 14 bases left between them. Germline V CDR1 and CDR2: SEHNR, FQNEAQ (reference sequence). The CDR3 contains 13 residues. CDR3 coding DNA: TGTGCCAGCGGACCGACAGGTGGCTACGAGCAGTACGTC. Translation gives CASGPTGGYEQYV.

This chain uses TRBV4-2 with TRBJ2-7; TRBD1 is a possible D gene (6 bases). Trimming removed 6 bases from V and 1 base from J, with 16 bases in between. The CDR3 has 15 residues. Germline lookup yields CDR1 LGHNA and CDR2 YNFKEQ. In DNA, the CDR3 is TGTGCCAGCAGAGTCACAGGGTCAGGGTCCTACGAGCAGTACGTC. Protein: CASRVTGSGSYEQYV.

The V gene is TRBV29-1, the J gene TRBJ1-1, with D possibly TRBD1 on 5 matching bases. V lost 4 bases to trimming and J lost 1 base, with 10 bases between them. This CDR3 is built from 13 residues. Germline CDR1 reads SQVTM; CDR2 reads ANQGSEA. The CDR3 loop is CSVAGVANTEAFF. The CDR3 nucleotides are TGCAGCGTTGCGGGGGTTGCGAACACTGAAGCTTTCTTT.

The CDR3: CASSFPLQTNTGELFF. DNA of the CDR3: TGTGCCAGCAGCTTTCCCCTTCAGACGAACACCGGGGAGCTGTTTTTT. This rearrangement joins TRBV7-2 to TRBJ2-2; D gene unclear. V dropped 3 bases and J dropped 0 bases, with 11 bases sitting between them. Germline CDR1 is SGHTA and CDR2 is FQGNSA. The CDR3 consists of 16 residues.

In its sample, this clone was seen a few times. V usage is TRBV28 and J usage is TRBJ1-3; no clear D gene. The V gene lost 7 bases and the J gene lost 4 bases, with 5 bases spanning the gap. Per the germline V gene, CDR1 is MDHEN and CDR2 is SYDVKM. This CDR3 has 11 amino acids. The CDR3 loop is CASNRGNTIYF. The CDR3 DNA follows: TGTGCCAGCAATAGAGGAAACACCATATATTTT.

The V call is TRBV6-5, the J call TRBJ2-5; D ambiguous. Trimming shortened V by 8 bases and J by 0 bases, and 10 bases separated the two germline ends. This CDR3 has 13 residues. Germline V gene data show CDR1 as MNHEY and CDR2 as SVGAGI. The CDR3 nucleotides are TGTGCCAGCCTCGGAGCTAACCAAGAGACCCAGTACTTC. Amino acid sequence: CASLGANQETQYF.

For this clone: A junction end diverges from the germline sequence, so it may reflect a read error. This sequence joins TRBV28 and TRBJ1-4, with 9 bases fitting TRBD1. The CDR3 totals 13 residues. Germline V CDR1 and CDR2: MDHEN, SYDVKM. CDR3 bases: TGTGCCAGCAGTTCTACCCGGACAGGGGCCCGGTCTTTT. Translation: CASSSTRTGARSF.

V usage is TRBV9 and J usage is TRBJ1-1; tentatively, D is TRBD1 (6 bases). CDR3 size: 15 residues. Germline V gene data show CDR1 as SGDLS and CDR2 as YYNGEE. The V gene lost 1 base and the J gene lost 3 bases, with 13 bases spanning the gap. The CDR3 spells CASSVTGNIDTEAFF. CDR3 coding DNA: TGTGCCAGCAGCGTAACAGGGAATATTGACACTGAAGCTTTCTTT.

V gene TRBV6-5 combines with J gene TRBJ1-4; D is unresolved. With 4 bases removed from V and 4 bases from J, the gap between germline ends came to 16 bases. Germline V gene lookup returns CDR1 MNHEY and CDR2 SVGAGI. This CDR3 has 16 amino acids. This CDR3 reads CASSSPTDGGNEKLFF. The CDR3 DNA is TGTGCCAGCAGTTCCCCGACCGACGGAGGTAATGAAAAACTGTTTTTT.

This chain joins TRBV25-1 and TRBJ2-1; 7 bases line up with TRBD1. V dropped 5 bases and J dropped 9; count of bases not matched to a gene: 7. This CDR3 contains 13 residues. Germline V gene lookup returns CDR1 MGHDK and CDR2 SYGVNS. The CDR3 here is CASSQDRAGEQFF. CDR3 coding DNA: TGTGCCAGCAGTCAAGACAGGGCGGGTGAGCAGTTCTTC.